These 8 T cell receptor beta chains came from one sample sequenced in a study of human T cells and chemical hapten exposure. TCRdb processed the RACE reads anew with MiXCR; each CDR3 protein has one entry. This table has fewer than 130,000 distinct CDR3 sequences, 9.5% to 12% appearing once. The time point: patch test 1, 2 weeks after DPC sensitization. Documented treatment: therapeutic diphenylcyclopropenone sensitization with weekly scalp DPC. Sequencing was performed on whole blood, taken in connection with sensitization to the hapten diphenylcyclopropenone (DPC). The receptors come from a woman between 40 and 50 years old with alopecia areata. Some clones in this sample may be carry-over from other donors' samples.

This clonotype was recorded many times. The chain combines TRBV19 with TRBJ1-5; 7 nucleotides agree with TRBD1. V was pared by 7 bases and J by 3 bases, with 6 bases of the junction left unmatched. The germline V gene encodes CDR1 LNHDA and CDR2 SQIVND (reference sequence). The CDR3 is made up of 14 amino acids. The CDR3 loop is CASTVGQINQPQHF. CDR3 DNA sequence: TGTGCCAGTACCGTGGGACAGATCAATCAGCCCCAGCATTTT. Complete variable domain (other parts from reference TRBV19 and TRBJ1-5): DGGITQSPKYLFRKEGQNVTLSCEQNLNHDAMYWYRQDPGQGLRLIYYSQIVNDFQKGDIAEGYSVSREKKESFPLTVTSAQKNPTAFYLCASTVGQINQPQHFGDGTRLSIL.

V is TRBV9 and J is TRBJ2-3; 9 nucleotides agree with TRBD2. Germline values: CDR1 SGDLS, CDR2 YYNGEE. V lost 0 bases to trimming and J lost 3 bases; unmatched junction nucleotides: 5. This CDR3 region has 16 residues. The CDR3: CASSVAKRGATDTQYF. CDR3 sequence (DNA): TGTGCCAGCAGCGTAGCTAAGCGGGGGGCGACAGATACGCAGTATTTT.

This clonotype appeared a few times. Written as DNA, the CDR3 is TGCAGTGCTCAGAGTACAGCGATCTCCTACAATGAGCAGTTCTTC. Amino acids: CSAQSTAISYNEQFF. The chain has TRBV20-1 and TRBJ2-1; D gene unclear. The CDR3 sequence is 15 residues long. Trimming took off 5 bases at V and 0 bases at J, with 14 bases between the two ends. Germline V lookup: CDR1 DFQATT, CDR2 SNEGSKA (reference sequence).

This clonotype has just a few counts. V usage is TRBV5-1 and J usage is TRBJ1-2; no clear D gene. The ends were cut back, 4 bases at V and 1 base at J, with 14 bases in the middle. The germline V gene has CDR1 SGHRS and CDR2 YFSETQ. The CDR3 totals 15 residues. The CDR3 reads CASSEPTILNYGYTF. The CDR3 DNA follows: TGCGCCAGCAGCGAGCCCACGATTCTTAACTATGGCTACACCTTC.

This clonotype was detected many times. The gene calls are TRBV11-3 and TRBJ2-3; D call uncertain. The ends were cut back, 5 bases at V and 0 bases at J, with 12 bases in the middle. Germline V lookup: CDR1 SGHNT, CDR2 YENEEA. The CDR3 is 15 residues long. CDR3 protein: CASSPGWGSTDTQYF. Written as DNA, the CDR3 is TGTGCCAGCAGCCCGGGTTGGGGTAGCACAGATACGCAGTATTTT.

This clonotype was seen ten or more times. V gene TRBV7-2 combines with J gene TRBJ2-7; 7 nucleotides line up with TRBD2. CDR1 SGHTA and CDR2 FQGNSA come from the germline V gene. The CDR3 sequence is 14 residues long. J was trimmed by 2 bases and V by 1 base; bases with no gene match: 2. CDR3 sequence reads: CASSLVRGAYEQYF. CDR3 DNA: TGTGCCAGCAGCTTAGTCCGGGGGGCCTACGAGCAGTACTTC. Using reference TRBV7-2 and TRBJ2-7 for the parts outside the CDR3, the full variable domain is GAGVSQSPSNKVTEKGKDVELRCDPISGHTALYWYRQSLGQGLEFLIYFQGNSAPDKSGLPSDRFSAERTGGSVSTLTIQRTQQEDSAVYLCASSLVRGAYEQYFGPGTRLTVT.

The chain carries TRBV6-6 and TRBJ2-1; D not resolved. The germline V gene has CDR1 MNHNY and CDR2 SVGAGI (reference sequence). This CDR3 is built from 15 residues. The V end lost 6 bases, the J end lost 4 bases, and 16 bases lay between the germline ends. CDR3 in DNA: TGTGCCAGCAGACCATATCCCGGCGGTTACAATGAGCAGTTCTTC. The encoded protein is CASRPYPGGYNEQFF.

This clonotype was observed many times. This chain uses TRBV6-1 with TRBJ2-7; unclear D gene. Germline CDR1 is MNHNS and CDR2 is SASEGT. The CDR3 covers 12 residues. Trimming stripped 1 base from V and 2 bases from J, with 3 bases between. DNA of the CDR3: TGTGCCAGCAGTGAAGGGACCTACGAGCAGTACTTC. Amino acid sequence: CASSEGTYEQYF.